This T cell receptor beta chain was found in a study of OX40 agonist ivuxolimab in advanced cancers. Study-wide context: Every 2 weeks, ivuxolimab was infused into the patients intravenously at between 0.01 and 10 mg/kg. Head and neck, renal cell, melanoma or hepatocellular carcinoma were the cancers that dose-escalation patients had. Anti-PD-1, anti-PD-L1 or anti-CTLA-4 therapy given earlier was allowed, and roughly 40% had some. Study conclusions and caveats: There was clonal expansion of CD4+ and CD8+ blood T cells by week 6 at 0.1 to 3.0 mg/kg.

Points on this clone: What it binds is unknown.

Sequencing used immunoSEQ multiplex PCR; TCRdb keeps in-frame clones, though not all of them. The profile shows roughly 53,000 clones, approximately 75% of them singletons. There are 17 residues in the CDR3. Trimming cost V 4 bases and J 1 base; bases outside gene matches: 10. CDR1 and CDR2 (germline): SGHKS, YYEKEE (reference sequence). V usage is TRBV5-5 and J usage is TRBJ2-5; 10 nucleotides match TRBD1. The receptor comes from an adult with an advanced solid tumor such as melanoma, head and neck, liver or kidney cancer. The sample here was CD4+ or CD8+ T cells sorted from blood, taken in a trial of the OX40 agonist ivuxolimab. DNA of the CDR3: TGTGCCAGCAGCCCAGGCCCGGACAGGGGGATCCAAGAGACCCAGTACTTC. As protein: CASSPGPDRGIQETQYF.